This TCR beta chain stems from a study of blood T cells in healthy people across ages. Across the whole study: With template switching, about one barcoded beta molecule was captured per two T cells.

Findings of the study overall: As age increased, TCR beta diversity per million T cells fell in a roughly linear fashion.

The table lists this clonotype with a few counts. The antigen remains undetermined. This could be a read error, since a much larger clone is one nucleotide away. The CDR3 spans 16 residues. Losses at the gene ends were 0 bases for V and 6 bases for J; bases not matched to a gene: 6. Germline CDR1 and CDR2: SGHRS and YFSETQ. A J-beta primer mix and a sample-barcoded 5' primer were used in a second PCR of about 7 to 12 cycles. MiXCR, run by TCRdb on the 5' RACE reads, gives a single entry per CDR3 protein. In the table there are some 930,000 distinct CDR3 sequences, almost 30% of which are singletons. The sample was also linked to a second study, of T cells of mothers and their children.

The clonotype was recovered from a woman aged 35 to 49 in good health. The sequencing sample was made of blood. The chain combines TRBV5-1 with TRBJ2-1; TRBD1 matches 10 bases. The CDR3 region is CASSLVPGQGRNEQFF. The CDR3 DNA reads TGCGCCAGCAGCTTGGTGCCGGGACAGGGGCGCAATGAGCAGTTCTTC.